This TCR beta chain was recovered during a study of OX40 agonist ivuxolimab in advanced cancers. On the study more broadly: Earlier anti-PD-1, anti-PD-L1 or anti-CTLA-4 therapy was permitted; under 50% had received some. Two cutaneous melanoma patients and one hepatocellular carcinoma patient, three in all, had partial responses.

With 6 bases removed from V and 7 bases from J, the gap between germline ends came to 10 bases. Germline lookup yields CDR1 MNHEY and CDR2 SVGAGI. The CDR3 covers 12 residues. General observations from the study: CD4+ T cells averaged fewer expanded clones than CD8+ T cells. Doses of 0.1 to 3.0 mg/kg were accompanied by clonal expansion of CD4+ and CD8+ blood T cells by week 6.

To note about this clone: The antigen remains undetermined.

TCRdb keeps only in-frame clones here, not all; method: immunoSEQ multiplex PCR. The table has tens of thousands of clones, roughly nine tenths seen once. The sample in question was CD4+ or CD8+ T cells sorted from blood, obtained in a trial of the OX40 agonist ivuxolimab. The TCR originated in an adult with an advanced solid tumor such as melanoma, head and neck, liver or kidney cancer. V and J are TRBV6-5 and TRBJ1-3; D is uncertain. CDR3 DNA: TGTGCCAGCAGGTCAGAAGGCAACACCATATATTTT. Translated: CASRSEGNTIYF.